The rows below give T cell receptor beta chains drawn from one sample of a study of regulatory T cells in long-lasting Graves disease. From the multiplex PCR reads, TCRdb called clonotypes with MiXCR, one entry per CDR3 protein. The sample records some 450,000 distinct CDR3 sequences, 16% being singletons. In addition, the sample was reused for a study of T cells in Graves' hyperthyroidism and ophthalmopathy.

The sample in question was peripheral blood mononuclear cells (PBMCs), obtained at new diagnosis, from a patient treated with antithyroid drugs. These receptors all come from a woman aged 25 to 39 with Graves disease. Both conserved end residues are trimmed from each CDR3. D genes are given only for firm matches.

. | TRBJ1-2 | TRBV30 | ARTHGAGYGYT
TRBD1 | TRBJ2-7 | TRBV18 | ASSSGQGPYEQY
. | TRBJ2-7 | TRBV20-1 | SARTGSNYEQY
. | TRBJ1-5 | TRBV11-2 | ASSHSPDGNQPQH
. | TRBJ2-6 | TRBV19 | ASSVRSGGRSGANVLT
. | TRBJ2-7 | TRBV2 | ASTGRQASSYEQY
. | TRBJ2-1 | TRBV3-1 | ASSLWGAYNEQF
. | TRBJ2-1 | TRBV9 | ASSPRLGAYEQF
TRBD1 | TRBJ2-7 | TRBV20-1 | SGTSGQSYEQY
TRBD2 | TRBJ2-3 | TRBV6-1 | ASSESAGGLRDTQY
TRBD2 | TRBJ2-5 | TRBV18 | ASSPWGGPQETQY
. | TRBJ2-5 | TRBV12-3/TRBV12-4 | ASSTSGEETQY
. | TRBJ2-5 | TRBV18 | ASSPSGVGETQY
TRBD1 | TRBJ2-7 | TRBV11-2 | ASARGQGSYEQY
. | TRBJ2-3 | TRBV20-1 | SARDQKADTQY
. | TRBJ1-5 | TRBV15 | ATSRANQPQH
TRBD1 | TRBJ1-1 | TRBV7-9 | ASGPMGQLTEAF
. | TRBJ1-5 | TRBV2 | ASSRAVGNQPQH
. | TRBJ2-6 | TRBV27 | ANSAAKGGRSGANVLT
TRBD1 | TRBJ1-5 | TRBV27 | ASSLSRTGNFQPQH
TRBD1 | TRBJ1-1 | TRBV2 | ASSRQGQPEAF
. | TRBJ2-2 | TRBV5-6 | ASSFDFMGTGELF
. | TRBJ1-4 | TRBV6-5 | ASSLGTSSIGEKLF
. | TRBJ1-1 | TRBV28 | ASRTAGSVVNTEAF
. | TRBJ1-6 | TRBV30 | AWSVPQGQDNSPLH
. | TRBJ2-1 | TRBV7-9 | ASTSPSEQF
TRBD1 | TRBJ1-5 | TRBV5-1 | ASSLGGQEFVGSNQPQH
. | TRBJ2-7 | TRBV6-2/TRBV6-3 | ASSYSRTYEQY
TRBD1 | TRBJ1-2 | TRBV6-1 | ASSEEQGAEGYT
. | TRBJ2-5 | TRBV7-8 | ASSLPPPVEGETQY
. | TRBJ1-1 | TRBV7-6 | ASSFYENTEAF
. | TRBJ1-2 | TRBV7-2 | ASSRTLNYGYT
TRBD1 | TRBJ2-1 | TRBV12-3/TRBV12-4 | ASSPTGTGYSDEQF
. | TRBJ1-2 | TRBV5-1 | ASSSRDLNYGYT
TRBD1 | TRBJ2-5 | TRBV14 | ASSPRGHQETQY